A few counts support the clone carrying this TCR beta chain. Germline CDR1 MNHEY, CDR2 SMNVEV (reference sequence). Trimming took off 2 bases at V and 0 bases at J, with 17 bases between the two ends. The length of the CDR3 is 18 residues. Unique molecular identifiers were used to barcode this TCRbeta library. A single record per CDR3 protein comes from TCRdb applying MiXCR to the PCR reads. The top ten clones hold 4% of a sample with more than 550,000 distinct CDR3 sequences, roughly a tenth of them seen once. This sample was included in a study of T-cell reconstitution after alpha-beta-depleted transplantation in children.

The material was PBMCs from the stem cell graft donor, obtained from the stem cell graft. The source of this sequence is a human donor who donated a stem cell graft to a child with acute myeloid leukemia. The genes are TRBV27 and TRBJ1-5; D not certain. The CDR3 nucleotides are TGTGCCAGCAGTTTACAAGGGTCGGTTGGTTCTAGCAATCAGCCCCAGCATTTT. It yields the protein CASSLQGSVGSSNQPQHF.